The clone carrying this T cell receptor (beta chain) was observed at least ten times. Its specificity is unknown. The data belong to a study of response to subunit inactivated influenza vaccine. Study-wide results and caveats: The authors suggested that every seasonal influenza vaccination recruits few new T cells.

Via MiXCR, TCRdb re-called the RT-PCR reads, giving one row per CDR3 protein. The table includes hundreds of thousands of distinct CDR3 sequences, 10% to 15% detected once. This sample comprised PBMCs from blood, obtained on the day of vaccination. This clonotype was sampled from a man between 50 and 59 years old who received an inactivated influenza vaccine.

The CDR3 region is CSAPLLRGYTEAFF. The CDR3 DNA sequence: TGCAGTGCTCCTCTCCTCCGAGGGTACACTGAAGCTTTCTTT. The V gene is TRBV20-1, the J gene TRBJ1-1, with D hard to call. Germline V gene data show CDR1 as DFQATT and CDR2 as SNEGSKA (reference sequence). The CDR3 extends over 14 amino acids. V shed 5 bases and J shed 3 bases, with 16 bases lying between them.